Following are 18 T cell receptor beta chains from one sample sequenced in a study of T-cell memory formation after mild COVID-19. TCRdb re-called the 5' RACE reads through MiXCR, storing one row per CDR3 protein. The repertoire consists of around 150,000 distinct CDR3 sequences, with approximately 15% occurring once and the leading ten covering over 12%. Source material: PBMCs or a T cell subset sorted from them (not recorded which). These receptors all come from an adult woman who had mild COVID-19 (a few samples of this study predate the infection). Cell type and time point are not known.

The genes are TRBV30 and TRBJ2-2; D not resolved. V was cut by 5 bases and J by 3 bases, with 10 bases left in between. The germline CDR1 and CDR2 sequences are GTSNPN and SVGIG (reference sequence). The CDR3 has 13 residues. In DNA, the CDR3 is TGTGCCTGGTCAAAGGCCCACACCGGGGAGCTGTTTTTT. It is translated as CAWSKAHTGELFF.

There are a few counts of this clonotype. The chain links TRBV4-2 to TRBJ2-7, with D possibly TRBD2 on 5 matching bases. CDR1 and CDR2 (germline): LGHNA, YNFKEQ. CDR3 length: 15 residues. Trimming removed 2 bases from V and 2 bases from J, with 13 bases in between. The CDR3 DNA reads as TGTGCCAGCAGCCAATCCGAGGGCCTAACCTACGAGCAGTACTTC. Its translation: CASSQSEGLTYEQYF.

The chain employs TRBV6-6 and TRBJ2-7; 10 bases line up with TRBD2. Germline values: CDR1 MNHNY, CDR2 SVGAGI (reference sequence). The V gene end was trimmed by 5 bases and the J gene end by 3 bases; junction bases not matched to a gene: 4. The CDR3 covers 14 residues. The CDR3 loop reads CASSRTSGDYEQYF. CDR3 coding DNA: TGTGCCAGCAGTCGGACTAGCGGAGACTACGAGCAGTACTTC.

The chain carries TRBV9 and TRBJ2-7; 8 positions agree with TRBD1. Trimming at V came to 4 bases and at J to 5 bases, leaving 5 bases not matched to a gene. Looked up from germline, CDR1 is SGDLS and CDR2 is YYNGEE. The CDR3 runs to 13 residues. CDR3 in DNA: TGTGCCAGCAGCCTCGGACAGGGTAACGAGCAGTACTTC. As protein: CASSLGQGNEQYF.

This clonotype has a handful of counts. The chain recombines TRBV24-1 with TRBJ2-1, with D perhaps matching TRBD1 (6 bases). Germline V gene data show CDR1 as KGHDR and CDR2 as SFDVKD. The CDR3 runs to 15 residues. Between the trimmed V and J ends, which lost 6 bases and 4 bases, there was a span of 15 bases. CDR3 bases: TGTGCCACCAGTCAACAGGGCGAAGGGTACAATGAGCAGTTCTTC. It translates to CATSQQGEGYNEQFF.

The chain links TRBV5-8 to TRBJ1-2; D is perhaps TRBD1 (6 bases). V lost 0 bases and J lost 8, with 14 bases in between. The CDR3 length is 14 residues. Germline CDR1 and CDR2: SGHTS and YDEGEE. CDR3 amino acids: CASSLGGTGYGYTF. The CDR3 region has the DNA TGTGCCAGCAGCTTGGGGGGTACAGGGTACGGCTACACCTTC.

This clonotype was counted between two and nine times. The V and J genes are TRBV5-4 and TRBJ1-3; weak D call: TRBD1 (5 bases). Germline V gene sequence: CDR1 SGHNT, CDR2 YYREEE (reference sequence). V gave up 3 bases and J gave up 0 bases, with 13 bases separating them. This CDR3 is 16 amino acids long. CDR3 in DNA: TGTGCCAGCAGCTCTGGGACCGAATACTCTGGAAACACCATATATTTT. Translation gives CASSSGTEYSGNTIYF.

The rearrangement links TRBV15 to TRBJ1-2, with D tentatively TRBD1 (6 bases). With 0 bases removed from V and 8 bases from J, the gap between germline ends came to 19 bases. The CDR3 length is 16 residues. Germline values: CDR1 LNHNV, CDR2 YYDKDF (reference sequence). CDR3 sequence reads: CATSRDETGAMGGYTF. The DNA of the CDR3 is TGTGCCACCAGCAGAGATGAGACAGGCGCCATGGGGGGCTACACCTTC.

The J gene is TRBJ2-1, the V gene TRBV11-2; TRBD2 aligns across 9 bases. The CDR3 is made up of 14 amino acids. Looked up from germline, CDR1 is SGHAT and CDR2 is FQNNGV. V shed 5 bases, J shed 9 bases, and the junction held 8 bases outside the gene matches. CDR3 sequence reads: CASSRGLALVEQFF. The DNA of the CDR3 is TGTGCCAGCAGCAGGGGACTAGCTCTAGTTGAGCAGTTCTTC.

The chain employs TRBV13 and TRBJ2-7, with D tentatively TRBD1 (6 bases). Per germline, CDR1 PRHDT and CDR2 FYEKMQ (reference sequence). The ends were cut back, 2 bases at V and 2 bases at J, with 13 bases in the middle. This CDR3 is 15 amino acids long. In DNA form, the CDR3 reads TGTGCCAGCAGCTTACTCGGACAGCAAACCTACGAGCAGTACTTC. Translated, it gives CASSLLGQQTYEQYF.

This clonotype was recorded a few times. This sequence joins TRBV12-3 or TRBV12-4 and TRBJ2-3; D remains unclear. This CDR3 is 14 amino acids long. V lost 4 bases and J lost 8, with 16 bases in between. CDR3: CASSSPPSFGTQYF. The CDR3 nucleotides are TGTGCCAGCAGTTCGCCTCCTTCCTTTGGTACGCAGTATTTT.

This clonotype was counted between two and nine times. The CDR3 here is CSVEGGPTGATQYF. CDR3 DNA sequence: TGCAGCGTTGAAGGTGGACCGACTGGTGCTACGCAGTATTTT. The chain carries TRBV29-1 and TRBJ2-3; D unclear. The germline V gene encodes CDR1 SQVTM and CDR2 ANQGSEA. The CDR3 is 14 residues long. V was clipped by 1 base and J by 8 bases, with 16 bases between them.

This clonotype was counted a few times. CDR3 nucleotides: TGCGCCAGCAGCTTGGAGCCAGGGGCGTATAGCAATCAGCCCCAGCATTTT. Translated, it gives CASSLEPGAYSNQPQHF. This chain joins TRBV5-1 and TRBJ1-5, with D perhaps TRBD1 (6 bases). V lost 0 bases to trimming and J lost 0 bases, with 13 bases between them. The CDR3 sequence is 17 residues long. Germline CDR1 and CDR2: SGHRS and YFSETQ.

The chain links TRBV29-1 to TRBJ2-2; no clear D gene. Trimming left V 1 base short and J 5 bases short, with 5 bases between. Looked up from germline, CDR1 is SQVTM and CDR2 is ANQGSEA. The CDR3 runs 12 residues. CDR3 residues: CSVEALTGELFF. The CDR3, as DNA: TGCAGCGTTGAAGCCCTAACCGGGGAGCTGTTTTTT.

This clonotype was detected only a few times. The genes are TRBV19 and TRBJ2-5, with 12 bases lining up with TRBD1. J lost 5 bases, V lost 5 bases, and 6 bases had no gene match. The CDR3 covers 15 residues. Germline V CDR1 and CDR2: LNHDA, SQIVND (reference sequence). Here the CDR3 reads CASSPGQGARETQYF. The CDR3 DNA reads as TGTGCCAGTAGTCCGGGACAGGGGGCACGGGAGACCCAGTACTTC.

This sequence joins TRBV5-1 and TRBJ1-4; TRBD1 might be the D (5 bases). The germline CDR1 and CDR2 sequences are SGHRS and YFSETQ. Trimming stripped 3 bases from V and 4 bases from J, with 10 bases between. The CDR3 has 14 amino acids. CDR3: CASSSGVNNEKLFF. In DNA, the CDR3 is TGCGCCAGCAGCTCGGGGGTCAATAATGAAAAACTGTTTTTT.

The gene calls are TRBV12-3 or TRBV12-4 and TRBJ2-7; the D is unclear. This CDR3 is 13 amino acids long. With 6 bases removed from V and 10 bases from J, the gap between germline ends came to 19 bases. Here the CDR3 DNA reads TGTGCCAGCAGCCCTCCCGGAGTTTTCGAACAGTACTTC. Protein: CASSPPGVFEQYF.

The rearrangement links TRBV7-6 to TRBJ2-1, with D perhaps TRBD2 (6 bases). Germline V gene lookup returns CDR1 SGHVS and CDR2 FNYEAQ. The germline V and J ends were trimmed by 4 bases and 0 bases, with 10 bases remaining between them. This CDR3 spans 15 amino acids. The chain's CDR3 is CASSSRGTSYNEQFF. In DNA, the CDR3 is TGTGCCAGCAGCTCCCGCGGGACCTCCTACAATGAGCAGTTCTTC.